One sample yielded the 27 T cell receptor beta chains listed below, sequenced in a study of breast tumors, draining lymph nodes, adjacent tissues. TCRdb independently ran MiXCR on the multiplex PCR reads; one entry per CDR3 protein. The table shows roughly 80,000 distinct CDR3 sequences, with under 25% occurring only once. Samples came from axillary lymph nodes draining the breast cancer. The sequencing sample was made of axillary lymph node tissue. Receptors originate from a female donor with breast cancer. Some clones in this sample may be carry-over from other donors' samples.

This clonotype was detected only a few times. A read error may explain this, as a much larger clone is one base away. The CDR3 DNA follows: TGTGCCAGTAGTATAGTTGGGACAGGGGTCGAGCGGTACTTC. Protein: CASSIVGTGVERYF. This chain connects TRBV19 to TRBJ2-7; TRBD1 matches at 10 bases. Germline loops: CDR1 LNHDA, CDR2 SQIVND (reference sequence). The CDR3 extends over 14 amino acids.

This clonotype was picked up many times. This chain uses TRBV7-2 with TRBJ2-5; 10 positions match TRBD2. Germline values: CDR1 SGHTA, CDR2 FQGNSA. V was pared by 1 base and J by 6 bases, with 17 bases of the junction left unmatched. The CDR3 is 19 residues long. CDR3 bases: TGTGCCAGCAGCTTAGTGTACGAGTCTTGGAGCGGGAGGGGCAAGACCCAGTACTTC. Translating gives CASSLVYESWSGRGKTQYF.

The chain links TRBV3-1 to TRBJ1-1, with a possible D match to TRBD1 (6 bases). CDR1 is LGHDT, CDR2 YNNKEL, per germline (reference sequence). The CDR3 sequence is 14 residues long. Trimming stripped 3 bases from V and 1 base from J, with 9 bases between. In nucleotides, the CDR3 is TGTGCCAGCAGCCAGCTACAGGGGAACACTGAAGCTTTCTTT. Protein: CASSQLQGNTEAFF. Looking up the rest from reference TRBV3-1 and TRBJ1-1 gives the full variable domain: DTAVSQTPKYLVTQMGNDKSIKCEQNLGHDTMYWYKQDSKKFLKIMFSYNNKELIINETVPNRFSPKSPDKAHLNLHINSLELGDSAVYFCASSQLQGNTEAFFGQGTRLTVV.

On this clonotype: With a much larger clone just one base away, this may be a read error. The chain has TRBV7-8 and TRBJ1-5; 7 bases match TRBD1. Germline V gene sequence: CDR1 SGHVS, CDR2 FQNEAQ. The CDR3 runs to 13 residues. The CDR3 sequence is CASSFRGNQPRHF. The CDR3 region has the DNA TGTGCCAGCAGCTTCAGGGGGAATCAGCCCCGGCATTTT.

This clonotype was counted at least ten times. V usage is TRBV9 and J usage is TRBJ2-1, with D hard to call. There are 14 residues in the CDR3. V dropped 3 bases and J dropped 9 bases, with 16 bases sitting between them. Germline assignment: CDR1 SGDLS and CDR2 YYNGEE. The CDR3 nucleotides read TGTGCCAGCAGCGGAGACATAGGAGTCGTTGAGCAGTTCTTC. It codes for CASSGDIGVVEQFF.

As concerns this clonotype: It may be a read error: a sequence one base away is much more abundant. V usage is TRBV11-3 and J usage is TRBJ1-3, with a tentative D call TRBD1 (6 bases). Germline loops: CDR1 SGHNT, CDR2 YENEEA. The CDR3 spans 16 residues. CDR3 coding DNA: TGTGCCAGCAGCCGCGGGACACGAAGCTCTGGAAACACCACATATTTT. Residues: CASSRGTRSSGNTTYF. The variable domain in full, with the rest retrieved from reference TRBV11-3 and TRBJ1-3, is EAGVVQSPRYKIIEKKQPVAFWCNPISGHNTLYWYLQNLGQGPELLIRYENEEAVDDSQLPKDRFSAERLKGVDSTLKIQPAELGDSAVYLCASSRGTRSSGNTTYFGEGSWLTVV.

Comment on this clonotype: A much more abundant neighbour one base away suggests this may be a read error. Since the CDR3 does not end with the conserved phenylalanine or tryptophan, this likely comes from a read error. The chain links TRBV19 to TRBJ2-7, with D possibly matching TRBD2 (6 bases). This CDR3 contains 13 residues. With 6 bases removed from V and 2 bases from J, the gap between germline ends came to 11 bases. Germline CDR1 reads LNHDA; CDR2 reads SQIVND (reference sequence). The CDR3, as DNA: TGTGCCAGTAGCGGACGGGAGCCCTACGAGCAGTACCTC. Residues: CASSGREPYEQYL.

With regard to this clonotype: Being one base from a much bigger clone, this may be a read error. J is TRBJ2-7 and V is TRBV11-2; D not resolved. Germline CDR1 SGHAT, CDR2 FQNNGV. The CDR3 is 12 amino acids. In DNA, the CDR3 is TGTGCCAGCAGCTTAATGAACTACGAGCGGTACTTC. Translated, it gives CASSLMNYERYF.

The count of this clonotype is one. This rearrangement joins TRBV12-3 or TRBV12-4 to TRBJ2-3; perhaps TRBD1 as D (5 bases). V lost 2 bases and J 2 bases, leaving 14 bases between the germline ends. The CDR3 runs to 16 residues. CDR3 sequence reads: CASSLFVGATTDTQYF. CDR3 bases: TGTGCCAGCAGTTTATTCGTAGGGGCCACCACAGATACGCAGTATTTT.

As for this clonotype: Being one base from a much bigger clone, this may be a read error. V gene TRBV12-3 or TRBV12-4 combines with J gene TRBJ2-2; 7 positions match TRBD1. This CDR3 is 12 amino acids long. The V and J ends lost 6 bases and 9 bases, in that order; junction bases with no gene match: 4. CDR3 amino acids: CASRGGPRELFF. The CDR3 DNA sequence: TGTGCCAGCAGAGGGGGCCCTAGGGAGCTGTTTTTT.

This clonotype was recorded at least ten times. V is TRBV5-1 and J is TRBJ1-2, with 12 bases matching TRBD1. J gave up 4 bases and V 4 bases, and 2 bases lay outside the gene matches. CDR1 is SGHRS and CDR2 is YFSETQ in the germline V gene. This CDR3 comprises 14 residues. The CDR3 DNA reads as TGCGCCAGCAGCACGGGACAGGGGGCCTATGGCTACACCTTC. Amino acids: CASSTGQGAYGYTF.

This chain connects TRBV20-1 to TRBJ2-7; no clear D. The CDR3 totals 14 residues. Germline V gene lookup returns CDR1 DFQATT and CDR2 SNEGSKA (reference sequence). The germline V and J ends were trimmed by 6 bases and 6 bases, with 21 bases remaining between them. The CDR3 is CSAQKSEVLFEQYF. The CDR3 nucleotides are TGCAGTGCCCAGAAGTCGGAAGTCCTCTTCGAGCAGTACTTC.

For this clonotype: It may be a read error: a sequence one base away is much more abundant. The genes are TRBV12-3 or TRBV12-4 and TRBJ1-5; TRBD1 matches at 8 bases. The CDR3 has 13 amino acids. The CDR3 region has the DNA TGTGCCATCAGTCCGACAGGGGATCAGCCCCAGCATTTT. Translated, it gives CAISPTGDQPQHF.

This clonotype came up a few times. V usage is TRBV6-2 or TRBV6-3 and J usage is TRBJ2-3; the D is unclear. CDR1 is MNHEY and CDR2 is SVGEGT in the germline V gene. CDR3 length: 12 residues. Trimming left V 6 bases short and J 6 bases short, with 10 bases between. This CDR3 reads CASSPAKDTQYF. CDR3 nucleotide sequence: TGTGCCAGCAGCCCCGCTAAGGATACGCAGTATTTT.

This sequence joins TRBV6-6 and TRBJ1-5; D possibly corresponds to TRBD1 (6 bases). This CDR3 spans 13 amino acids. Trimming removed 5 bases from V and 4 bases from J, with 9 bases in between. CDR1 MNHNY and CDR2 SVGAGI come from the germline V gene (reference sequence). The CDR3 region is CASSTGQNQPQHF. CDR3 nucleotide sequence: TGTGCCAGCAGTACCGGACAGAATCAGCCCCAGCATTTT.

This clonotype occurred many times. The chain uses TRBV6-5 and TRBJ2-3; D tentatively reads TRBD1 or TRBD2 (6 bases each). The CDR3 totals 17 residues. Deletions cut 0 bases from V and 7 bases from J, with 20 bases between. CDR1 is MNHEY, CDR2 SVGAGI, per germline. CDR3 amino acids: CASSYSTRGGLPNTQYF. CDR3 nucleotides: TGTGCCAGCAGTTACTCGACTCGAGGGGGACTCCCAAATACGCAGTATTTT.

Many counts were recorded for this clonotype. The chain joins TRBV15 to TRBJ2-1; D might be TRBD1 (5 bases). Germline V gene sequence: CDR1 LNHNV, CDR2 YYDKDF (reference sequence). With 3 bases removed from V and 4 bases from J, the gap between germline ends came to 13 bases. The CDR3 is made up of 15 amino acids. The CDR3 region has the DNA TGTGCCACCAGCAGTGGCACCAGGGCATACAATGAGCAGTTCTTC. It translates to CATSSGTRAYNEQFF.

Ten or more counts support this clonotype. CDR3 residues: CASSYRSGSSYEQYF. CDR3 bases: TGTGCCAGCAGTTATAGAAGCGGGAGTTCCTACGAGCAGTACTTC. The J gene is TRBJ2-7, the V gene TRBV6-6; 8 nucleotides align to TRBD2. The CDR3 consists of 15 residues. Germline values: CDR1 MNHNY, CDR2 SVGAGI (reference sequence). V trimming: 3 bases; J trimming: 1 base; junction bases outside the gene matches: 5.

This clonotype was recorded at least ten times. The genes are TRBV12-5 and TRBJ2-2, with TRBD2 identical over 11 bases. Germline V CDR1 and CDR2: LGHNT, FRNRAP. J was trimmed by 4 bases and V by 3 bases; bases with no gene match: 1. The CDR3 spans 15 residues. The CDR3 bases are TGTGCTAGTGGTTTCCTAGCGGGAGGCACCGGGGAGCTGTTTTTT. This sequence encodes CASGFLAGGTGELFF.

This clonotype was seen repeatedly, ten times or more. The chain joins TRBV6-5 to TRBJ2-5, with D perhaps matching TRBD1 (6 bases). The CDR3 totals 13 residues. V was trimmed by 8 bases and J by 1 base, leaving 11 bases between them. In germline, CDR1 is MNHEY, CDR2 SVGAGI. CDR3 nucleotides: TGTGCCAGCGGTTTAGGGGGCCAAGAGACCCAGTACTTC. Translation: CASGLGGQETQYF.

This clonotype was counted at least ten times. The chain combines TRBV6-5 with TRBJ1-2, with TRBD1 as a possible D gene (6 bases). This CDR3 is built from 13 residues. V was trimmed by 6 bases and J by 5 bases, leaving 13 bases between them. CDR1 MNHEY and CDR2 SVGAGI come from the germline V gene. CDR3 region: CASRMDSTYGYTF. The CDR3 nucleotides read TGTGCCAGCAGAATGGACAGCACTTATGGCTACACCTTC.

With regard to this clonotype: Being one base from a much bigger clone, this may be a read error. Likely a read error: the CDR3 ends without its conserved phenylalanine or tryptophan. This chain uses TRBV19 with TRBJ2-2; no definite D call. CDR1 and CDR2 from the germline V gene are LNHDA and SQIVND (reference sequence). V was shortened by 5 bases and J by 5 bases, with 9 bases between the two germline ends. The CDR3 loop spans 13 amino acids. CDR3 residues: CASSLRRTGELFV. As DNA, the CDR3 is TGTGCCAGTAGTCTTAGGCGGACCGGGGAGCTGTTTGTT.

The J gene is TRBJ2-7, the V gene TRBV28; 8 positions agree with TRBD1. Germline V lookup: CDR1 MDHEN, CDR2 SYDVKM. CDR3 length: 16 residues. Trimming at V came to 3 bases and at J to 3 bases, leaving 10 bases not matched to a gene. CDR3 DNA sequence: TGTGCCAGCAGTTTTCGTCTGGGACAGGCCATCTACGAGCAGTACTTC. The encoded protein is CASSFRLGQAIYEQYF.

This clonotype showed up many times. In nucleotides, the CDR3 is TGCAGCGTTGGGGCAGATGAGCAGTTCTTC. It yields the protein CSVGADEQFF. The chain links TRBV29-1 to TRBJ2-1; D is undetermined. The CDR3 loop spans 10 amino acids. From germline, CDR1 is SQVTM and CDR2 ANQGSEA. V was shortened by 4 bases and J by 8 bases, with 6 bases between the two germline ends.

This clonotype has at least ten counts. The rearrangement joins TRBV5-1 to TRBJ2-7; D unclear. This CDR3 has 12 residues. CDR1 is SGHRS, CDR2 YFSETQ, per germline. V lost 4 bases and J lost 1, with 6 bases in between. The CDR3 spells CASSAQSYEQYF. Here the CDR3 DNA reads TGCGCCAGCAGCGCCCAGTCCTACGAGCAGTACTTC.

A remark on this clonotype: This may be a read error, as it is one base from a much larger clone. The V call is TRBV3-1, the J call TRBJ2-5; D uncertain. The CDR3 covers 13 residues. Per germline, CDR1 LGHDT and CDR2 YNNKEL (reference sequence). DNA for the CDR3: TGTGCCAGCAGCCAAGTTGTAATGGAGACCCTGTACTTC. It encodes CASSQVVMETLYF.

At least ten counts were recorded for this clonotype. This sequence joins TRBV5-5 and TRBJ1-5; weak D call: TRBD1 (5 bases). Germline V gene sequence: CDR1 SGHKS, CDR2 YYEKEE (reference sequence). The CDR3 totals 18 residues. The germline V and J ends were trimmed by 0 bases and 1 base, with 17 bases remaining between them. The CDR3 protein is CASSLVSLSDMSNQPQHF. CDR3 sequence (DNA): TGTGCCAGCAGCTTGGTGTCCCTATCGGACATGAGCAATCAGCCCCAGCATTTT.